This T cell receptor (beta chain) was obtained from a study of spatial heterogeneity in lung cancer. Overall study: Each distinct TCR and UMI combination averaged more than ten appearances in raw reads.

Single TCR cDNA molecules each had their own unique molecular identifier. TCRdb re-analysed the 5' RACE reads in MiXCR, keeping a single row per CDR3 protein. The sample holds tens of thousands of distinct CDR3 sequences, roughly 8% seen once. Time point denoted: sample taken at primary tumor resection. Just over 70 TRACERx patients with early, untreated non-small cell lung cancer donated samples. Unsorted whole RNA of tumor, nontumor lung or frozen PBMC was sequenced. The trim removed 6 bases at V and 5 bases at J, leaving 9 bases unmatched. The germline V gene encodes CDR1 SQVTM and CDR2 ANQGSEA. This CDR3 has 13 amino acids.

The chain uses TRBV29-1 and TRBJ2-5; the match to TRBD2 covers 7 bases. The specimen comprised PBMCs, sampled at surgery. The sequence was obtained from a male donor with early-stage non-small cell lung cancer. CDR3 nucleotides: TGCAGCGTCTCCGGACTAGTCGGGGAGACCCAGTACTTC. This sequence encodes CSVSGLVGETQYF.